The source of this TCR beta chain is a study of blood T cell repertoires in COVID-19. Overall study context: From the United States, Italy and Spain came samples of acute and convalescent COVID-19. T cells, B-cell-depleted T cells, or PBMCs provided the cDNA or gDNA that served as material.

In the authors' workflow: Nucleated cell counts were estimated from reference gene primer amplification. Measured with immunoSEQ multiplex PCR; TCRdb has only the in-frame clones, and not every one. V and J calls and clone size are given by that table; D and trimming were obtained from the DNA. This sample has about 280,000 clones, with 75% to 90% found just once. The ends were cut back, 1 base at V and 0 bases at J, with 4 bases in the middle. The CDR3 runs to 14 residues. Germline CDR1 reads LNHDA; CDR2 reads SQIVND (reference sequence). Material: peripheral blood. The chain combines TRBV19 with TRBJ1-3; no clear D. This sequence originates from a woman aged 30 to 39 with active or convalescent COVID-19. The CDR3 coding sequence is TGTGCCAGTAGTATAGTCGGCTCTGGAAACACCATATATTTT. It is translated as CASSIVGSGNTIYF.